This T cell receptor (beta chain) was found in a study of CD8 T cells in Susac syndrome. cDNA came from approximately 0.5 to 1 ug RNA primed by random hexamers. TCR beta CDR3 was amplified by immunoSEQ covering 54 Vbeta and 13 Jbeta. TCRdb re-derived calls from the immunoSEQ multiplex PCR reads in MiXCR, one entry per CDR3 protein. Of roughly 80,000 distinct CDR3 sequences listed, about 94% are singletons. Healthy donors acted as controls, with matching for age and sex. The receptor was derived from a human donor in good health. Source material: CD8+ T cells from PBMCs.

The CDR3 DNA reads TGTGCCGGCCGACCAATGGGGGATCTAAATCAGCCCCAGCATTTT. It yields the protein CAGRPMGDLNQPQHF. The V gene is TRBV28, the J gene TRBJ1-5; possibly TRBD1 for D (5 bases). Germline CDR1 is MDHEN and CDR2 is SYDVKM. V was cut by 11 bases and J by 4 bases, with 21 bases left in between. This CDR3 has 15 residues.